Sequencing of this TCR beta chain was carried out in a study of blood T cell repertoires in COVID-19. Overall study: Samples came from the United States, Italy and Spain, spanning acute and convalescent COVID-19. Nucleic acid was either cDNA or gDNA, and it came from T cells, B-cell-depleted T cells, or PBMCs.

Authors' methods: Estimation of nucleated cell counts relied on the amplification of reference gene primers. Profiled with immunoSEQ multiplex PCR; TCRdb holds only in-frame clones, not every one. V and J calls and clone size follow that table, whereas D and trimming were derived from the DNA. The sample shows about 120,000 clones, 90% of them seen only once. This clonotype originated in a human donor with active COVID-19. The donor label of this sample is uncertain. Sequenced input: peripheral blood.

The DNA of the CDR3 is TGTGCCAGCTCACCACCGAGGGGTTCCGCGACAGGGATCAGGAATAATGAGCAGTTCTTC. Residues: CASSPPRGSATGIRNNEQFF. The V and J genes are TRBV18 and TRBJ2-1; 7 positions agree with TRBD1. With 0 bases clipped from V and 7 bases from J, the junction kept 21 bases outside the gene matches. The CDR3 length is 20 residues. From germline, CDR1 is KGHSH and CDR2 LQKENI. Looking up the rest from reference TRBV18 and TRBJ2-1 gives the full variable domain: NAGVMQNPRHLVRRRGQEARLRCSPMKGHSHVYWYRQLPEEGLKFMVYLQKENIIDESGMPKERFSAEFPKEGPSILRIQQVVRGDSAAYFCASSPPRGSATGIRNNEQFFGPGTRLTVL.